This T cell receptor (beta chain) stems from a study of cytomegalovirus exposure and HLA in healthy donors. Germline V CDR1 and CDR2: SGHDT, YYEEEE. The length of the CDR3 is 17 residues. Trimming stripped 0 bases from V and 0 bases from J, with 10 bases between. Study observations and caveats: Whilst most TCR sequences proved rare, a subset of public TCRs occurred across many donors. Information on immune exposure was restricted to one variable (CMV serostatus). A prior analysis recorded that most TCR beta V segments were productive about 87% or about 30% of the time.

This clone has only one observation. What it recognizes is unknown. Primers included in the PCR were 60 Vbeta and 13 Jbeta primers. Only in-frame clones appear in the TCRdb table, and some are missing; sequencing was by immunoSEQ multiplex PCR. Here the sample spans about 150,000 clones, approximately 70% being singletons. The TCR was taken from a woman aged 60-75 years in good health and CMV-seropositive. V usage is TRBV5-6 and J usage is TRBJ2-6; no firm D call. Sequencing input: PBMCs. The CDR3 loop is CASSLVTRLSGANVLTF. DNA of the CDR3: TGTGCCAGCAGCTTGGTGACACGCCTCTCTGGGGCCAACGTCCTGACTTTC.